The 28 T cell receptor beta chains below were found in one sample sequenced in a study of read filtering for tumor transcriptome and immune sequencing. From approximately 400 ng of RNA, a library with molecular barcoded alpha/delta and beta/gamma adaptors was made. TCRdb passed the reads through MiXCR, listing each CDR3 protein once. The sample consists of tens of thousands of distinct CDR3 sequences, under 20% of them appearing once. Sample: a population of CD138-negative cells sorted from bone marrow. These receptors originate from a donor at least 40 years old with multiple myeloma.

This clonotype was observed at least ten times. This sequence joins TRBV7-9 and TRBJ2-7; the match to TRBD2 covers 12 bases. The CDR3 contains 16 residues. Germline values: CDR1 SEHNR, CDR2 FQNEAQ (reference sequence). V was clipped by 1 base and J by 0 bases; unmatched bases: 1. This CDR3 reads CASSLGTSGISYEQYF. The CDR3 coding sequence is TGTGCCAGCAGCTTAGGGACTAGCGGGATCTCCTACGAGCAGTACTTC.

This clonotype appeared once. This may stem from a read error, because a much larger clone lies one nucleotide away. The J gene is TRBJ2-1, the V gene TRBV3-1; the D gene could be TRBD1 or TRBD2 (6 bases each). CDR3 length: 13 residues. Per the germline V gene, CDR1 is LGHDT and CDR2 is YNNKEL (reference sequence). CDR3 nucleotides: TGTGCCAGCAGCCAAGGCGGGGACAATGAGCAGCTCTTC. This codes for CASSQGGDNEQLF.

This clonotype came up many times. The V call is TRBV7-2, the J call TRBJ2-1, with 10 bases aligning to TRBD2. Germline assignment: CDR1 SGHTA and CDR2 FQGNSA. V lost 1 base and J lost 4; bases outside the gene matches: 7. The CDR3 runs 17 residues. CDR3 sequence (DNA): TGTGCCAGCAGCTTAGTGGCTAGCGGGAGTTTTTACAATGAGCAGTTCTTC. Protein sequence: CASSLVASGSFYNEQFF.

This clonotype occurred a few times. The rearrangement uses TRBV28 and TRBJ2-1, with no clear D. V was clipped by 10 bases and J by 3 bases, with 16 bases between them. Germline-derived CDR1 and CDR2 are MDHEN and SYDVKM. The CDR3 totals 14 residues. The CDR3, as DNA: TGTGCCACTCGAAGACACCTAAGCTACAATGAGCAGTTCTTC. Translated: CATRRHLSYNEQFF.

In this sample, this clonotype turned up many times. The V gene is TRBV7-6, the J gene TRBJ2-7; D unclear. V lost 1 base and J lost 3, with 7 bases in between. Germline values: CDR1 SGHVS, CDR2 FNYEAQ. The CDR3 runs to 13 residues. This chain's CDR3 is CASSLGRSYEQYF. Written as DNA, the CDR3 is TGTGCCAGCAGCTTAGGACGTAGCTACGAGCAGTACTTC.

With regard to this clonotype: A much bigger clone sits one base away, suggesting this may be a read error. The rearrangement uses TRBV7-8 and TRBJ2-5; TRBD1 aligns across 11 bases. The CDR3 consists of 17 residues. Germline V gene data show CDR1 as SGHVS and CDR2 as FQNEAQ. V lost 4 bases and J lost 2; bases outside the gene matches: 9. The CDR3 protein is CASSSGTGGPGQETQYF. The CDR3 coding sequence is TGTGCCAGCAGCTCCGGGACAGGGGGTCCGGGGCAAGAGACCCAGTACTTC. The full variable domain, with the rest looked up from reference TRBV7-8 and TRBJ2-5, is GAGVSQSPRYKVAKRGQDVALRCDPISGHVSLFWYQQALGQGPEFLTYFQNEAQLDKSGLPSDRFFAERPEGSVSTLKIQRTQQEDSAVYLCASSSGTGGPGQETQYFGPGTRLLVL.

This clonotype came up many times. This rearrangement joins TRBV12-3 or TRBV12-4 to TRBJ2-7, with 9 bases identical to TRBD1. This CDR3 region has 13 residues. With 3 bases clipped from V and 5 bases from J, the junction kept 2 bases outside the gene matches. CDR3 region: CASSFGTGNEQYF. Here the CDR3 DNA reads TGTGCCAGCAGTTTCGGGACAGGGAACGAGCAGTACTTC.

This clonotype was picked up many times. CDR3: CASSERGGTTDTQYF. CDR3 DNA: TGTGCCAGCAGTGAGAGGGGGGGGACCACAGATACGCAGTATTTT. V usage is TRBV3-1 and J usage is TRBJ2-3, with D perhaps matching TRBD2 (7 bases). Trimming took off 6 bases at V and 2 bases at J, with 15 bases between the two ends. The V gene's germline CDR1 is LGHDT and CDR2 YNNKEL (reference sequence). The CDR3 totals 15 residues.

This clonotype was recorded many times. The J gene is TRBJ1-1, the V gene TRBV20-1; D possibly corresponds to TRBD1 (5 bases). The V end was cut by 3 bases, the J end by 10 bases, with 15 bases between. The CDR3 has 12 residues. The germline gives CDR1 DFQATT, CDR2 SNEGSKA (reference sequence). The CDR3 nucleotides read TGCAGTGCTAGGGATATCGGGGGGGGAGCTTTCTTT. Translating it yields CSARDIGGGAFF.

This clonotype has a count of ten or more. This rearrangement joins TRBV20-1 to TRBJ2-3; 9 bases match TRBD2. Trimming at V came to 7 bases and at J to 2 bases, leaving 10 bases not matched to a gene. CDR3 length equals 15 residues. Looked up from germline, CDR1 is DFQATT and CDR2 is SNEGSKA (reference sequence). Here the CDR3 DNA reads TGCAGTGTCCCGGGACTAGCAGGTTCCACAGATACGCAGTATTTT. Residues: CSVPGLAGSTDTQYF.

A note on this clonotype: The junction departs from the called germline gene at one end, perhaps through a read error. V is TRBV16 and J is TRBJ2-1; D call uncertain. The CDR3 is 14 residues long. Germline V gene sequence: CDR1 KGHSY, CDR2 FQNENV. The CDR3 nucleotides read TGTGCCAGCAGCCAAAGTGGCCTTTACAATGAGCAGCTCTTC. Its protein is CASSQSGLYNEQLF. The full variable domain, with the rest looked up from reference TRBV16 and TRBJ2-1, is GEEVAQTPKHLVRGEGQKAKLYCAPIKGHSYVFWYQQVLKNEFKFLISFQNENVFDETGMPKERFSAKCLPNSPCSLEIQATKLEDSAVYFCASSQSGLYNEQLFGPGTRLTVL.

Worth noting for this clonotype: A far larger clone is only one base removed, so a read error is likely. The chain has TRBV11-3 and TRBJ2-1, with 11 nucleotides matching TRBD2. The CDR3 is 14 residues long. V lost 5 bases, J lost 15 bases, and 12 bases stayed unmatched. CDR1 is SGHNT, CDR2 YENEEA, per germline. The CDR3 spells CASSGVAGGRVWFF. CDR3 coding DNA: TGTGCCAGCAGCGGGGTAGCGGGGGGGAGAGTTTGGTTCTTC.

CDR3 residues: CSALLSGRGTGELFF. CDR3 bases: TGCAGTGCCCTTCTTAGCGGGAGAGGCACCGGGGAGCTGTTTTTT. V is TRBV20-1 and J is TRBJ2-2; TRBD2 aligns across 9 bases. Trimming cost V 6 bases and J 4 bases; bases outside gene matches: 9. From germline, CDR1 is DFQATT and CDR2 SNEGSKA (reference sequence). CDR3 size: 15 residues.

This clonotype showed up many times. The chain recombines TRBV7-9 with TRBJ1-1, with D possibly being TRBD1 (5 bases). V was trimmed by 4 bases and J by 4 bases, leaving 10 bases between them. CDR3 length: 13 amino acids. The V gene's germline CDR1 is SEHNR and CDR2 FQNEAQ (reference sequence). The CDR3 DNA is TGTGCCAGCAGCTCTACCCAGGGCACTGAAGCTTTCTTT. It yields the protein CASSSTQGTEAFF.

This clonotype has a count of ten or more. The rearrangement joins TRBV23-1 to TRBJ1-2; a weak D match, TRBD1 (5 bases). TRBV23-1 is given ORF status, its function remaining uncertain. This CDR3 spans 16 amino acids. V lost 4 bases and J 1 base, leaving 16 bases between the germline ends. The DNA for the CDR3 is TGCGCCAGCAGTCGGGACCTCCGTGGATTTAACTATGGCTACACCTTC. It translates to CASSRDLRGFNYGYTF.

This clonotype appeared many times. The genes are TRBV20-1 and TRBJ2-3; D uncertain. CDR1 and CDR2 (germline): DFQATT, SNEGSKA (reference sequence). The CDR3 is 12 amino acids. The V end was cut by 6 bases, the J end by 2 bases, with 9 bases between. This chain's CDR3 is CSAPTPTDTQYF. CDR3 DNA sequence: TGCAGTGCCCCTACACCCACAGATACGCAGTATTTT.

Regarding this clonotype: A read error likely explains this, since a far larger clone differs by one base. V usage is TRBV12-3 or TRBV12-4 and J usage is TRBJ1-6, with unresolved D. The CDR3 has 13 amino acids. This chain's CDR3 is CASSLGGITEAYF. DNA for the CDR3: TGTGCCAGCAGTTTGGGAGGGATCACTGAAGCTTACTTT.

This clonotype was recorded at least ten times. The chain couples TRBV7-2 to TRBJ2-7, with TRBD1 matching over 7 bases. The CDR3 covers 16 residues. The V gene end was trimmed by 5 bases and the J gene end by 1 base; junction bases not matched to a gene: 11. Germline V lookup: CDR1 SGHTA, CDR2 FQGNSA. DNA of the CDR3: TGTGCCAGCAGCCCAGTCCCCGGGACAGTATCCTACGAGCAGTACTTC. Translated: CASSPVPGTVSYEQYF.

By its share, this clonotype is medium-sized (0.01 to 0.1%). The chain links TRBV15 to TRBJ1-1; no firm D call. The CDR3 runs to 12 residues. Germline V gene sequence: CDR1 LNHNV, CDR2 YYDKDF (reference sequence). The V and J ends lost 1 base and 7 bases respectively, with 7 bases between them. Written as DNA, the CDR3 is TGTGCCACCAGCAGAGGACTCGGTGAAGCTTTCTTT. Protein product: CATSRGLGEAFF.

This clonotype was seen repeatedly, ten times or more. CDR3 in DNA: TGTGCCAGCAGCGCGAGACTAGCGGGGGGGACCAATGAGCAGTTCTTC. Its translation: CASSARLAGGTNEQFF. The chain combines TRBV6-1 with TRBJ2-1; 14 bases are a match to TRBD2. The length of the CDR3 is 16 residues. Germline trimming cut 6 bases from V and 6 bases from J; bases unmatched to any gene: 7. Germline CDR1 is MNHNS and CDR2 is SASEGT.

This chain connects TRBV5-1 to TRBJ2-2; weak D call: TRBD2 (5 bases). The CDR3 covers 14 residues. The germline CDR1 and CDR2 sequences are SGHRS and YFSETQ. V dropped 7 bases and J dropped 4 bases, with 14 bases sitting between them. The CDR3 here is CASDPGSGTGELFF. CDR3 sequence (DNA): TGCGCCAGCGACCCGGGATCGGGCACCGGGGAGCTGTTTTTT.

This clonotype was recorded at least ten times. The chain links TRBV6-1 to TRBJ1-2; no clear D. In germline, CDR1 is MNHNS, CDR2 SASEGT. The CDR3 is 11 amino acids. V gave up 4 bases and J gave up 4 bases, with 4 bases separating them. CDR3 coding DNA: TGTGCCAGCAGTGTAGGCTATGGCTACACCTTC. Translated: CASSVGYGYTF.

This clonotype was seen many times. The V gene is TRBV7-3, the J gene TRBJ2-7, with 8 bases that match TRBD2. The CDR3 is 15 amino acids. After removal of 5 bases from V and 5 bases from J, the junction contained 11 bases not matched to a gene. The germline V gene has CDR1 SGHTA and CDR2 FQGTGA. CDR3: CASSPGGGGRDEQYF. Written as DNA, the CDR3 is TGTGCCAGCAGCCCGGGGGGGGGCGGACGAGACGAGCAGTACTTC. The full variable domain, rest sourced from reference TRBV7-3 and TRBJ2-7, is GAGVSQTPSNKVTEKGKYVELRCDPISGHTALYWYRQSLGQGPEFLIYFQGTGAADDSGLPNDRFFAVRPEGSVSTLKIQRTERGDSAVYLCASSPGGGGRDEQYFGPGTRLTVT.

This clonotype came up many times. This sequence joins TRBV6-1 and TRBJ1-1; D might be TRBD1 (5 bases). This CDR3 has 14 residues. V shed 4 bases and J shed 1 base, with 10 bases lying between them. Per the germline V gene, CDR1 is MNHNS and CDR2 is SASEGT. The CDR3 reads CASSVPRANTEAFF. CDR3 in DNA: TGTGCCAGCAGTGTCCCCAGGGCGAACACTGAAGCTTTCTTT.

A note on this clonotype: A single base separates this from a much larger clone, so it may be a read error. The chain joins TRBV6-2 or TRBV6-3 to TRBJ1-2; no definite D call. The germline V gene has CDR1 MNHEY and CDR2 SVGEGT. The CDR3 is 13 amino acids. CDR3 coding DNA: TGTGCCAGCAGTTACCGGACTGGCTATGGCTCCACCTTC. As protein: CASSYRTGYGSTF.

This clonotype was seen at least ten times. The CDR3 sequence is CASSISYEQYF. Here the CDR3 DNA reads TGTGCCAGCAGCATTTCCTACGAGCAGTACTTC. The J gene is TRBJ2-7, the V gene TRBV25-1, with unresolved D. The CDR3 runs to 11 residues. The V gene lost 6 bases and the J gene lost 1 base, with 4 bases spanning the gap. Germline V gene data show CDR1 as MGHDK and CDR2 as SYGVNS.

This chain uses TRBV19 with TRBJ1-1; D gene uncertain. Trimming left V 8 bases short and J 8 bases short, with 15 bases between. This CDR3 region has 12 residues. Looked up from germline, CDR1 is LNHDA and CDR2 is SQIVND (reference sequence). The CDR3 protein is CASSRWGTEAFF. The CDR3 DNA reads TGTGCCAGTTCACGCTGGGGAACCGAAGCTTTCTTT.

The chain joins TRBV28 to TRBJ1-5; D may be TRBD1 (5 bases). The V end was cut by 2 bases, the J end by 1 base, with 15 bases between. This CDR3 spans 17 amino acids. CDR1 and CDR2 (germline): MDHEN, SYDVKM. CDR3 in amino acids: CASSLPPRVRSNQPQHF. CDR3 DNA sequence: TGTGCCAGCAGTTTACCTCCCAGGGTTAGGAGCAATCAGCCCCAGCATTTT.